A single sample gave rise to the 6 T cell receptor beta chains below, sequenced in a study of T-cell reconstitution after alpha-beta-depleted transplantation in children. Unique molecular identifiers were used to barcode this TCRbeta library. TCRdb reprocessed the PCR reads with MiXCR, giving one entry per CDR3 protein. The table records approximately 350,000 distinct CDR3 sequences, around 15% of them present only once. This specimen was PBMCs, mostly from graft donor cells, taken 360 days after TCRalphabeta/CD19-depleted stem cell transplant. The source of these receptors is a male patient between 2 and 15 years old who had a stem cell transplant for acute lymphoblastic leukemia, so the T cells may come from the graft donor.

This clonotype was seen more than once but under ten times. V usage is TRBV6-5 and J usage is TRBJ1-6; a possible D gene is TRBD1 (5 bases). This CDR3 spans 15 amino acids. V was cut by 0 bases and J by 10 bases, with 13 bases left in between. Germline V CDR1 and CDR2: MNHEY, SVGAGI. CDR3 loop: CASSYSAGMGSPLHF. CDR3 in DNA: TGTGCCAGCAGTTACTCGGCAGGGATGGGATCACCCCTCCACTTT.

There are a few counts of this clonotype. This chain uses TRBV20-1 with TRBJ1-5; the D gene is possibly TRBD1 (6 bases). Germline-derived CDR1 and CDR2 are DFQATT and SNEGSKA (reference sequence). Trimming left V 1 base short and J 3 bases short, with 22 bases between. The CDR3 runs to 18 residues. CDR3 in DNA: TGCAGTGCTAGAGCCGAGGACAGCGCATTTCTTTACAATCAGCCCCAGCATTTT. Translated: CSARAEDSAFLYNQPQHF.

The rearrangement uses TRBV27 and TRBJ2-1; 7 bases agree with TRBD2. Unmatched junction bases numbered 20, after V lost 6 bases and J lost 9 bases. CDR3 size: 17 residues. Per the germline V gene, CDR1 is MNHEY and CDR2 is SMNVEV (reference sequence). CDR3 DNA sequence: TGTGCCAGCAGCTTCTCCAAAAGACTAGCCCTGTCGGCTGAGCAGTTCTTC. Translated: CASSFSKRLALSAEQFF.

Only a few counts were recorded for this clonotype. The V gene is TRBV6-5, the J gene TRBJ1-1, with TRBD1 as a possible D gene (5 bases). Germline CDR1 reads MNHEY; CDR2 reads SVGAGI. Trimming removed 8 bases from V and 3 bases from J, with 13 bases in between. CDR3 length: 13 amino acids. The CDR3 nucleotides read TGTGCCAGCCGGCGGGGGAGGGACACTGAAGCTTTCTTT. Translation gives CASRRGRDTEAFF.

This clonotype was counted many times. CDR3 in amino acids: CASSQVGQEETQYF. The CDR3 nucleotides read TGCGCCAGCAGCCAAGTTGGGCAGGAAGAGACCCAGTACTTC. The chain uses TRBV4-3 and TRBJ2-5, with D hard to call. The V gene lost 1 base and the J gene lost 3 bases, with 9 bases spanning the gap. The CDR3 is made up of 14 amino acids. Germline lookup yields CDR1 LGHNA and CDR2 YSLEER.

The chain recombines TRBV20-1 with TRBJ1-6; D might be TRBD1 (6 bases). V lost 0 bases and J lost 0, with 9 bases in between. The CDR3 covers 16 residues. Germline assignment: CDR1 DFQATT and CDR2 SNEGSKA (reference sequence). CDR3 DNA: TGCAGTGCTAGAGATGAAGGGGGCTCCTATAATTCACCCCTCCACTTT. It specifies CSARDEGGSYNSPLHF.